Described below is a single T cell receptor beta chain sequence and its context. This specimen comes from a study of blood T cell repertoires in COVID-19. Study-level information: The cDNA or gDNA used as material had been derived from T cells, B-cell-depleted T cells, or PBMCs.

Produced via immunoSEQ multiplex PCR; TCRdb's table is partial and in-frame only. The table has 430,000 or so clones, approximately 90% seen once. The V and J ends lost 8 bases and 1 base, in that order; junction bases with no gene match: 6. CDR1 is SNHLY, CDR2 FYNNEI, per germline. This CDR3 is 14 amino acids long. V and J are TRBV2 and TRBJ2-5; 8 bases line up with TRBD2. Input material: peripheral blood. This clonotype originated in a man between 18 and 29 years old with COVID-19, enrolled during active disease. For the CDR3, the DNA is TGTGCCAGCGGAACGGGAGGGCTCCAAGAGACCCAGTACTTC. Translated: CASGTGGLQETQYF. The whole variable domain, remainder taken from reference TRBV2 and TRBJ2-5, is EPEVTQTPSHQVTQMGQEVILRCVPISNHLYFYWYRQILGQKVEFLVSFYNNEISEKSEIFDDQFSVERPDGSNFTLKIRSTKLEDSAMYFCASGTGGLQETQYFGPGTRLLVL.